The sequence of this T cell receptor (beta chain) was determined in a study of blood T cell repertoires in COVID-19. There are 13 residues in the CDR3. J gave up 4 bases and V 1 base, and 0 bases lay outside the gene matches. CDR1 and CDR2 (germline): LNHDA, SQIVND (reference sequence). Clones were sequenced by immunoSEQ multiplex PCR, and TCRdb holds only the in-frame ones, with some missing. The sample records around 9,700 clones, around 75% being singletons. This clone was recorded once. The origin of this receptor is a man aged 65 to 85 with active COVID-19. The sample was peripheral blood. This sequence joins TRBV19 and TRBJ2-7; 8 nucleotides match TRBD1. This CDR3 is CASSIGQGYEQYF. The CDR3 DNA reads TGTGCCAGTAGTATAGGACAGGGGTACGAGCAGTACTTC.